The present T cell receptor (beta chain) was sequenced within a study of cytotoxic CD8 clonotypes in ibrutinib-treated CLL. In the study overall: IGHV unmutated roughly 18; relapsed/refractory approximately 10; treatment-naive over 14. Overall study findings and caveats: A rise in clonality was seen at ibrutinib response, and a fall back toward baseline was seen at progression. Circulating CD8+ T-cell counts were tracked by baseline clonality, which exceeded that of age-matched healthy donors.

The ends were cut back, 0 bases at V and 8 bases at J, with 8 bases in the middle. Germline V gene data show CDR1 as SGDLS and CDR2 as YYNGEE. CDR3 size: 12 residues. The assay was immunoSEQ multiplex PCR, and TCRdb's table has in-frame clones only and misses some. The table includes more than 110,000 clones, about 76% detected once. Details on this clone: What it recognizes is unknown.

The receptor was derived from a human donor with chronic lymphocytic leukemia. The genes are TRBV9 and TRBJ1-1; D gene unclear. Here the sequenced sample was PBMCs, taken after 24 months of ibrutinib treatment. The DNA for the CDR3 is TGTGCCAGCAGCGTAGCTCTGGGAGAAGCTTTCTTT. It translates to CASSVALGEAFF.